This record covers a single TCR beta chain. Its antigen is still unknown. Germline V lookup: CDR1 SGHRS, CDR2 YFSETQ. J lost 4 bases, V lost 4 bases, and 13 bases had no gene match. The CDR3 length is 19 residues. Repertoires were generated with immunoSEQ multiplex PCR, while TCRdb's copy carries only in-frame clones and drops some. The data contain roughly 150,000 clones, about 93% of them seen just once; the ten biggest clones take up roughly 4.6%. This sample is drawn from a study of T cell responses to AZD1222 COVID-19 vaccine. Study overall: Some second doses came at about 4 weeks and others at about 12 weeks; these were pooled. Broader study findings: Repertoire sampling occurred only after the peak T cell response. Of the AZD1222 recipients, only 5 or 6 were seropositive at baseline.

The genes are TRBV5-1 and TRBJ2-2; TRBD2 matches 13 bases. The receptor was isolated from an adult in good health. This sample comprised peripheral blood, obtained on day 0 of AZD1222 vaccination. CDR3 nucleotide sequence: TGCGCCAGCAGCACCAGGGACAGGGGACTAGCGGGATTCACCGGGGAGCTGTTTTTT. Encoded protein: CASSTRDRGLAGFTGELFF.